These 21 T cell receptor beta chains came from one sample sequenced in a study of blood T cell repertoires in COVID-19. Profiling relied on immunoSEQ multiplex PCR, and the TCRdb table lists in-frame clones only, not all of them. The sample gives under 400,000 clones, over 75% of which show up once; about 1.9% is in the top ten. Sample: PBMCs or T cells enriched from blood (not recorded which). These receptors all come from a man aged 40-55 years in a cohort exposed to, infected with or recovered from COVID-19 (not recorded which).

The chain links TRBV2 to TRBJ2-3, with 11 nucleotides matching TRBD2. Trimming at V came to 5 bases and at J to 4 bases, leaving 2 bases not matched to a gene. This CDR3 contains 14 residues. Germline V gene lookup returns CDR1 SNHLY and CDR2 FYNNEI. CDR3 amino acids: CASSLSGRADTQYF. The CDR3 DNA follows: TGTGCCAGCAGTCTTAGCGGGAGGGCAGATACGCAGTATTTT.

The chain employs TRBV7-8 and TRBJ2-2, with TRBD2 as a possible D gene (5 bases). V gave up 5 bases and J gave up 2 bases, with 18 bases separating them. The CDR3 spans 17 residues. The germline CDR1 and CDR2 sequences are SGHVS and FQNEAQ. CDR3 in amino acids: CASSQVPGILNTGELFF. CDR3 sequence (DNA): TGTGCCAGCAGCCAAGTCCCCGGGATCCTAAACACCGGGGAGCTGTTTTTT.

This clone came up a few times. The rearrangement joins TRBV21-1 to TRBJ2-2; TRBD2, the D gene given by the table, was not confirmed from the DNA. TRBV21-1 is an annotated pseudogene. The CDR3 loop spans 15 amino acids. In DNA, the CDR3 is TGTGCCAGTAGACTAGCGGGAGTTCTCACCGGGGAGCTGTTTTTT. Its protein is CASRLAGVLTGELFF.

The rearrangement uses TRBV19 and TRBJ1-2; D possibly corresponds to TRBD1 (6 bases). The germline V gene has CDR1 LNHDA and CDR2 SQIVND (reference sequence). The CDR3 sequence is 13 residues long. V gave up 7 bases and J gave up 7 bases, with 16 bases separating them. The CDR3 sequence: CASMSGALGGYTF. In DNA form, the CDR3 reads TGTGCCAGTATGTCAGGGGCCCTAGGTGGCTACACCTTC.

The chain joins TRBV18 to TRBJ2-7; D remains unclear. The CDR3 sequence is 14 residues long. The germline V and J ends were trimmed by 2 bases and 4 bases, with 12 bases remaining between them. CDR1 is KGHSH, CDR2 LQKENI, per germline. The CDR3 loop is CASSPEVSQYEQYF. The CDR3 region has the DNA TGTGCCAGCTCACCAGAGGTTTCCCAATACGAGCAGTACTTC.

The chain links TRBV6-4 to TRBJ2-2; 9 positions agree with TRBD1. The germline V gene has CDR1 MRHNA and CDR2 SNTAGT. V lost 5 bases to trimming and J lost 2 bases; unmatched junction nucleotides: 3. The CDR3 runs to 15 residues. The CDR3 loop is CASSYTGGNTGELFF. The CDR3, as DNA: TGTGCCAGCAGTTATACAGGGGGCAACACCGGGGAGCTGTTTTTT.

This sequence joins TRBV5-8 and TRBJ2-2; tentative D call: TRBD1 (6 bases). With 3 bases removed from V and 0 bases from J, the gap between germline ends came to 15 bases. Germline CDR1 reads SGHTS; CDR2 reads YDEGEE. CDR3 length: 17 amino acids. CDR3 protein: CASSWIRGPTNTGELFF. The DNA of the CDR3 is TGTGCCAGCAGCTGGATCAGGGGACCTACGAACACCGGGGAGCTGTTTTTT.

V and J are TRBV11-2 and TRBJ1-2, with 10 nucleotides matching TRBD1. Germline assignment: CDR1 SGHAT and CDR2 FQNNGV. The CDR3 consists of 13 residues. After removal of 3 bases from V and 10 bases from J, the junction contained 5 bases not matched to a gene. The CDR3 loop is CASSLGQGTFYTF. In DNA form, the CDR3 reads TGTGCCAGCAGCTTGGGACAGGGGACTTTCTACACCTTC.

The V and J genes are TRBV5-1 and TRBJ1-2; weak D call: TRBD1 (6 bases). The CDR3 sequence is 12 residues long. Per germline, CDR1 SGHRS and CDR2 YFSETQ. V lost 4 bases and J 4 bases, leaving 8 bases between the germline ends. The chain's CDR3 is CASSGRGYGYTF. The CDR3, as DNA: TGCGCCAGCAGCGGCAGGGGCTATGGCTACACCTTC.

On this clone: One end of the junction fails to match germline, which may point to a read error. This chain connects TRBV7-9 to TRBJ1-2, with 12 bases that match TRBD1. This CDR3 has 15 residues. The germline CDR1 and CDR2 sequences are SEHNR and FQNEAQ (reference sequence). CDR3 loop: CASSRDRGRRAIGIF. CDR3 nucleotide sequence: TGTGCCAGCAGCCGGGACAGGGGGCGACGGGCAATCGGGATTTTC.

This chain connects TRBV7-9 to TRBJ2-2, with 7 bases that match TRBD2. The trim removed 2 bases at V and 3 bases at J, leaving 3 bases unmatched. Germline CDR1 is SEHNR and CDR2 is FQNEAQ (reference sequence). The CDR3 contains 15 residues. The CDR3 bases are TGTGCCAGCAGCTTAACTAGCGTGGACACCGGGGAGCTGTTTTTT. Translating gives CASSLTSVDTGELFF.

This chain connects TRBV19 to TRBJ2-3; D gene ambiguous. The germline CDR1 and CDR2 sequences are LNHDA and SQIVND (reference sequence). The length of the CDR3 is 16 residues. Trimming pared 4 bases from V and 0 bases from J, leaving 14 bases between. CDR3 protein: CASSTPSWPSTDTQYF. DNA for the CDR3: TGTGCCAGTAGTACTCCATCATGGCCTAGCACAGATACGCAGTATTTT.

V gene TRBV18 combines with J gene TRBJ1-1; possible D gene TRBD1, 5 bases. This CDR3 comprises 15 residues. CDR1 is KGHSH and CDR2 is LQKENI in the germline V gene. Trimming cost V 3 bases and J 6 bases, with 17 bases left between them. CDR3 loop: CASSPLSSREAEAFF. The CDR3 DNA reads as TGTGCCAGCTCACCGTTGAGTTCCAGGGAAGCTGAAGCTTTCTTT.

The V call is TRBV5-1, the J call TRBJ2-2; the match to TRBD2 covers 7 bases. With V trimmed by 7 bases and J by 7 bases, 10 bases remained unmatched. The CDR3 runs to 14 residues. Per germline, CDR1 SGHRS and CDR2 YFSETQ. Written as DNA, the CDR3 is TGCGCCAGCCACCTAGCGGCTGGCAACGGGGAGCTGTTTTTT. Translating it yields CASHLAAGNGELFF. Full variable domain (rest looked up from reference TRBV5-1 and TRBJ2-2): KAGVTQTPRYLIKTRGQQVTLSCSPISGHRSVSWYQQTPGQGLQFLFEYFSETQRNKGNFPGRFSGRQFSNSRSEMNVSTLELGDSALYLCASHLAAGNGELFFGEGSRLTVL.

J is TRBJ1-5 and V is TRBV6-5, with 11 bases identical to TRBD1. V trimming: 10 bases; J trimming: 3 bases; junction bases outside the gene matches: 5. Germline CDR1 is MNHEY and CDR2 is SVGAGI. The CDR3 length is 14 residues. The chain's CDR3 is CATKGQGDNQPQHF. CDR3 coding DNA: TGTGCCACCAAGGGACAGGGGGACAATCAGCCCCAGCATTTT.

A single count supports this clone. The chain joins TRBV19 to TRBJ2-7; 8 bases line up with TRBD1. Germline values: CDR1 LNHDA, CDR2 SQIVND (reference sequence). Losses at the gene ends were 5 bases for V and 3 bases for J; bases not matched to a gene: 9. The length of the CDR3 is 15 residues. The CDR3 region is CASSPGTGLLYEQYF. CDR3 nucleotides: TGTGCCAGTAGTCCCGGGACAGGACTCCTCTACGAGCAGTACTTC.

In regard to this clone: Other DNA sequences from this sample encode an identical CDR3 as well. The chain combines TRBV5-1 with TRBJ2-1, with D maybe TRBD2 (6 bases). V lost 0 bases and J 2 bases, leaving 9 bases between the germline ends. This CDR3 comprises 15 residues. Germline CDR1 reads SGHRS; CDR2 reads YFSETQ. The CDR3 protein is CASSLAGTAYNEQFF. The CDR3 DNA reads TGCGCCAGCAGCTTGGCTGGGACTGCCTACAATGAGCAGTTCTTC. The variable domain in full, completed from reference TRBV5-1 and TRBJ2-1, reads KAGVTQTPRYLIKTRGQQVTLSCSPISGHRSVSWYQQTPGQGLQFLFEYFSETQRNKGNFPGRFSGRQFSNSRSEMNVSTLELGDSALYLCASSLAGTAYNEQFFGPGTRLTVL.

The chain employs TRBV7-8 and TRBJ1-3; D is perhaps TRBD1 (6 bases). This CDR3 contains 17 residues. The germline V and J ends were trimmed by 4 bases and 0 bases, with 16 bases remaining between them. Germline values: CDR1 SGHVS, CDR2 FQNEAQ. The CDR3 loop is CASSSKRDTFSGNTIYF. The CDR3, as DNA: TGTGCCAGCAGCTCAAAGAGGGACACATTCTCTGGAAACACCATATATTTT.

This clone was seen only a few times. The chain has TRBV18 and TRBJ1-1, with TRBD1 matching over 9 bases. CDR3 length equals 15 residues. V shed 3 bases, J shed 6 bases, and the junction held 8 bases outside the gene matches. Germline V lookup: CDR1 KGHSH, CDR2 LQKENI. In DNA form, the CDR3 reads TGTGCCAGCTCACCGGGGGACAGGGTGGGCTCTGAAGCTTTCTTT. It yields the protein CASSPGDRVGSEAFF.

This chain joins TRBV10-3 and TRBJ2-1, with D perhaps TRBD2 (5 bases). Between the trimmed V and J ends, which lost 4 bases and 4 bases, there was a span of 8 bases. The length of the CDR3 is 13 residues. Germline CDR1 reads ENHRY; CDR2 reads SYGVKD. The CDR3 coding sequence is TGTGCCATCAGTGTAGGAGGATACAATGAGCAGTTCTTC. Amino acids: CAISVGGYNEQFF.

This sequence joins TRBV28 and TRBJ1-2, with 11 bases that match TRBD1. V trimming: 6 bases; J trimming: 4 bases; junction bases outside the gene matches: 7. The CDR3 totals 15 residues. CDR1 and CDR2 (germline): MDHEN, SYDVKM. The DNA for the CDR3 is TGTGCCAGCAGCCCCGGACAGGGGGCCAGCTATGGCTACACCTTC. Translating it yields CASSPGQGASYGYTF.